The 5 T cell receptor beta chains below were found in one sample sequenced in a study of CD8+CD57+ T cells in acquired aplastic anemia. Patients chosen for sequencing had CD8+CD57+ cells that had expanded, as shown by flow cytometry. CDR3 and TCR beta VDJ profiling relied on a genomic DNA template. TCRdb used MiXCR to reprocess the reads, holding one entry per CDR3 protein. The sample contains about half a million distinct CDR3 sequences, approximately 33% of which appear only once. The specimen sequenced was sorted CD4+, CD8+, or CD8+CD57+ T cells (not recorded which) from PBMCs. These receptors were collected from a human donor with aplastic anemia.

Turning to this clonotype: The junction differs from germline at one of its ends, possibly a read error. V gene TRBV15 combines with J gene TRBJ2-3, with 12 bases that match TRBD2. The germline gives CDR1 LNHNV, CDR2 YYDKDF (reference sequence). This CDR3 comprises 15 residues. The CDR3 loop is CASSPSGGVADTQYF. The CDR3, as DNA: TGTGCCAGCAGCCCTAGCGGGGGGGTTGCAGATACGCAGTATTTT.

This clonotype showed up just a few times. The chain carries TRBV7-6 and TRBJ2-3; maybe TRBD2 (6 bases). CDR1 is SGHVS, CDR2 FNYEAQ, per germline. Between the trimmed V and J ends, which lost 1 base and 0 bases, there was a span of 17 bases. The CDR3 totals 18 residues. CDR3 protein: CASSLGGGAATSTDTQYF. The CDR3 DNA follows: TGTGCCAGCAGCTTAGGGGGAGGAGCGGCTACTAGCACAGATACGCAGTATTTT.

This clonotype was counted a few times. The chain links TRBV7-2 to TRBJ1-2; 11 bases are a match to TRBD1. Germline CDR1 is SGHTA and CDR2 is FQGNSA. V gave up 5 bases and J gave up 4 bases; unmatched junction bases: 6. This CDR3 contains 15 residues. CDR3 nucleotides: TGTGCCAGCAGCATGTCCGGGACAGGGGGCTATGGCTACACCTTC. It yields the protein CASSMSGTGGYGYTF.

The CDR3 loop is CASSPLLAEFYEQYF. CDR3 sequence (DNA): TGTGCCAGCTCACCACTACTAGCGGAGTTCTACGAGCAGTACTTC. V usage is TRBV19 and J usage is TRBJ2-7, with TRBD2 matching 8 bases. After removal of 9 bases from V and 3 bases from J, the junction contained 13 bases not matched to a gene. Germline CDR1 is LNHDA and CDR2 is SQIVND (reference sequence). CDR3 length: 15 residues.

The sample holds a few counts of this clonotype. The gene calls are TRBV6-1 and TRBJ2-3; either TRBD1 or TRBD2 may supply D (5 bases each). This CDR3 has 14 amino acids. The germline CDR1 and CDR2 sequences are MNHNS and SASEGT. V dropped 4 bases and J dropped 3 bases, with 11 bases sitting between them. The CDR3 nucleotides are TGTGCCAGCAGTGCCGGGGACGGAACAGATACGCAGTATTTT. This gives the protein CASSAGDGTDTQYF.